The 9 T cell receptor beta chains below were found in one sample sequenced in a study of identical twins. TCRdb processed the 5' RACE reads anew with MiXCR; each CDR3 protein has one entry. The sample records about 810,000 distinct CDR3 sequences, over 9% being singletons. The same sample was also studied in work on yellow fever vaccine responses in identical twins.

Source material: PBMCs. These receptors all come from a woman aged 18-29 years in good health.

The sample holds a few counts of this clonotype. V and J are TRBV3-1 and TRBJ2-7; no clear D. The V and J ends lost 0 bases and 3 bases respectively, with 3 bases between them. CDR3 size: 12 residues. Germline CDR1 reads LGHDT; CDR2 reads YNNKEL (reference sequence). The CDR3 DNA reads TGTGCCAGCAGCCAAGAGGTCTACGAGCAGTACTTC. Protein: CASSQEVYEQYF.

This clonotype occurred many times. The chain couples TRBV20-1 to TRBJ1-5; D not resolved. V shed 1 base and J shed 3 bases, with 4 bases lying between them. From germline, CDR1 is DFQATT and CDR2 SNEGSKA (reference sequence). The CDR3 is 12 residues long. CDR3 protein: CSARAPNQPQHF. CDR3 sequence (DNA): TGCAGTGCTAGAGCCCCCAATCAGCCCCAGCATTTT.

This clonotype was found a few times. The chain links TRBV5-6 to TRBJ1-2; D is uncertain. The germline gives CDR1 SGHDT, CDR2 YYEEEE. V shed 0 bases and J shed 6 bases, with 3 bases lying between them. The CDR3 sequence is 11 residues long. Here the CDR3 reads CASSLAHGYTF. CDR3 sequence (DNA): TGTGCCAGCAGCTTGGCCCATGGCTACACCTTC.

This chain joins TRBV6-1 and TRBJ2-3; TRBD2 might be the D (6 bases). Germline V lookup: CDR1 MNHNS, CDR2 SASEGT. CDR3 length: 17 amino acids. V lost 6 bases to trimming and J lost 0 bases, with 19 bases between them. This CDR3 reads CASSPPQRRASTDTQYF. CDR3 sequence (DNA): TGTGCCAGCAGCCCGCCCCAAAGGAGGGCTAGCACAGATACGCAGTATTTT.

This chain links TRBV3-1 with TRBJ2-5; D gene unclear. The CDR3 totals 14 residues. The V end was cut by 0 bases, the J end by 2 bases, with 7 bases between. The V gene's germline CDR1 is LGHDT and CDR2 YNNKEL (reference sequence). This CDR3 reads CASSQDYRQETQYF. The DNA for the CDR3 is TGTGCCAGCAGCCAAGATTATAGACAAGAGACCCAGTACTTC.

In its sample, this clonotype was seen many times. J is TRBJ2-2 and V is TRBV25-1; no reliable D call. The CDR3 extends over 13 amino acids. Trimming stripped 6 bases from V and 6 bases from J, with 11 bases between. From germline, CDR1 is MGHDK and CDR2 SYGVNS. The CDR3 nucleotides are TGTGCCAGCAGCGCCTGGACGGCCGGGGAGCTGTTTTTT. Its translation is CASSAWTAGELFF.

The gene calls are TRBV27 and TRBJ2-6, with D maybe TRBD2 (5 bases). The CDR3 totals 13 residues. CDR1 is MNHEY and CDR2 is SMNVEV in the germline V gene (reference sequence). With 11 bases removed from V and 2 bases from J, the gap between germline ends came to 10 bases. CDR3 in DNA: TGTGCCTGCCGGGGTGCTGGGGCCAACGTCCTGACTTTC. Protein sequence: CACRGAGANVLTF.

In DNA, the CDR3 is TGTGCCAGCAGTTGGGGACGATGGTACTCTGGGGCCAACGTCCTGACTTTC. It yields the protein CASSWGRWYSGANVLTF. The rearrangement uses TRBV28 and TRBJ2-6; either TRBD1 or TRBD2 may supply D (5 bases each). The CDR3 has 17 amino acids. CDR1 and CDR2 (germline): MDHEN, SYDVKM. The V end was cut by 4 bases, the J end by 0 bases, with 13 bases between.

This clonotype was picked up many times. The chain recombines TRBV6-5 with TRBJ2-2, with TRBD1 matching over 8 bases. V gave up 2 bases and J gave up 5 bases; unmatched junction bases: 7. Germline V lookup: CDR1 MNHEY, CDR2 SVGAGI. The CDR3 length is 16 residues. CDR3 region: CASSYTRQGLTGELFF. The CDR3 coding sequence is TGTGCCAGCAGTTACACTCGACAGGGGTTGACCGGGGAGCTGTTTTTT.